This entry is about one T cell receptor beta chain. Its antigen remains unidentified. These data are taken from a study of shared clonotypes between healthy human individuals. Notes on the study in general: Tissues were not sampled, only blood, and their repertoires likely differ. The generation probabilities recorded for non-shared clonotypes fell below those of clonotypes shared by all four donors. Richness estimates generally favored naive over memory subsets.

In replicate PCRs of sorted subsets, roughly 210 ng DNA, approximately 30,000 T cell genomes, was used. TCRdb's copy holds only in-frame clones and misses some; the assay was immunoSEQ multiplex PCR. The table lists about 820,000 clones, 92% of them singletons. The ends were cut back, 2 bases at V and 3 bases at J, with 10 bases in the middle. The CDR3 has 14 residues. CDR1 and CDR2 (germline): MNHEY, SVGAGI. CD8 cells regarded as naive lacked CD45RO, were positively chosen for CCR7, and omitted terminally differentiated effector memory CD45RA+ cells. The sequence was obtained from a man aged 25-40 years in good health. Sequencing used naive CD8+ T cells sorted from blood. The chain links TRBV6-5 to TRBJ1-2; D is uncertain. CDR3 sequence: CASSYSGGHYGYTF. CDR3 nucleotide sequence: TGTGCCAGCAGTTACAGCGGAGGGCACTATGGCTACACCTTC.